This TCR beta chain was recovered during a study of blood T cell repertoires in COVID-19. For the study at large: Some COVID-19 samples were acute and others convalescent; all came from the United States, Italy and Spain.

This clone turned up a few times. The CDR3 sequence is 15 residues long. Germline assignment: CDR1 LNHNV and CDR2 YYDKDF (reference sequence). The V and J ends lost 0 bases and 2 bases respectively, with 11 bases between them. Original processing notes: Reference gene primer amplification gave nucleated cell count estimates. This table comes from immunoSEQ multiplex PCR, and its TCRdb copy is limited to in-frame clones, with some not included. V and J calls and clone size come straight from that table; D and trimming were deduced from the DNA. The table includes 100,000 to 150,000 clones, approximately 74% detected once.

V is TRBV15 and J is TRBJ2-7; TRBD1 is a possible D gene (6 bases). The sequenced sample consisted of peripheral blood. The receptor was isolated from a man older than 75 with COVID-19, enrolled during active disease. In nucleotides, the CDR3 is TGTGCCACCAGCAGAGATCCAGGGGAGACCTACGAGCAGTACTTC. Its protein product is CATSRDPGETYEQYF.